The 9 T cell receptor beta chains presented below share a single source sample, sequenced in a study of blood T cell repertoires in COVID-19. The method was immunoSEQ multiplex PCR; TCRdb's version includes in-frame clones alone and lacks a portion of them. This table holds roughly 90,000 clones, over 75% found once. Sequencing was carried out using peripheral blood. All receptors derive from a human donor in a cohort sampled during active COVID-19.

The J gene is TRBJ2-1, the V gene TRBV6-2 or TRBV6-3, with TRBD1 matching 7 bases. CDR3 length: 18 amino acids. The germline V gene encodes CDR1 MNHEY and CDR2 SVGEGT. Germline trimming cut 3 bases from V and 0 bases from J; bases unmatched to any gene: 11. The CDR3 region has the DNA TGTGCCAGCAGTTATACCATAGACAGGGTAATCTCCTACAATGAGCAGTTCTTC. Amino acid sequence: CASSYTIDRVISYNEQFF.

This clone showed up just once. The J gene is TRBJ1-2, the V gene TRBV24-1; D gene unclear. Germline V gene data show CDR1 as KGHDR and CDR2 as SFDVKD. V lost 4 bases to trimming and J lost 1 base, with 6 bases between them. The CDR3 contains 13 residues. The CDR3 coding sequence is TGTGCCACCAGTGAAACGGGTAACTATGGCTACACCTTC. Translation gives CATSETGNYGYTF.

This sequence joins TRBV4-2 and TRBJ1-2; 10 bases match TRBD1. CDR1 and CDR2 (germline): LGHNA, YNFKEQ. The V and J ends lost 0 bases and 8 bases, in that order; junction bases with no gene match: 3. The CDR3 consists of 14 residues. The CDR3 sequence: CASSQETGGVGYTF. DNA for the CDR3: TGTGCCAGCAGCCAAGAGACAGGGGGCGTGGGCTACACCTTC.

The chain recombines TRBV19 with TRBJ2-1; 8 nucleotides line up with TRBD2. Looked up from germline, CDR1 is LNHDA and CDR2 is SQIVND (reference sequence). The length of the CDR3 is 13 residues. V shed 8 bases and J 4 bases; nucleotides not matched to a gene: 4. The CDR3 DNA reads TGTGCCAGTGGGGGACTAGTGTACAATGAGCAGTTCTTC. It encodes CASGGLVYNEQFF.

The chain combines TRBV6-2 or TRBV6-3 with TRBJ2-4; D perhaps matches TRBD1 (6 bases). V lost 5 bases to trimming and J lost 1 base, with 18 bases between them. The CDR3 covers 17 residues. The germline gives CDR1 MNHEY, CDR2 SVGEGT. The CDR3 spells CASSPQGLMRAKNIQYF. The CDR3 nucleotides are TGTGCCAGCAGTCCACAGGGTCTCATGAGGGCCAAAAACATTCAGTACTTC.

The chain has TRBV6-2 or TRBV6-3 and TRBJ1-2; D ambiguous. V lost 2 bases and J lost 4, with 17 bases in between. The germline CDR1 and CDR2 sequences are MNHEY and SVGEGT. CDR3 length: 16 residues. This CDR3 is CASSYPQTRAPYGYTF. The CDR3 DNA sequence: TGTGCCAGCAGTTACCCCCAAACGAGGGCTCCCTATGGCTACACCTTC.

This chain joins TRBV12-3 or TRBV12-4 and TRBJ2-3; no definite D call. The CDR3 has 13 amino acids. V was clipped by 5 bases and J by 4 bases, with 10 bases between them. Written as DNA, the CDR3 is TGTGCCAGCAGTCGAAGCCCGTCAGATACGCAGTATTTT. It encodes CASSRSPSDTQYF.

The chain is built from TRBV3-1 (or the pseudogene TRBV3-2) and TRBJ1-1; TRBD1 matches 7 bases. With V trimmed by 7 bases and J by 1 base, 15 bases remained unmatched. This CDR3 is built from 17 residues. Per germline, CDR1 LGHDT and CDR2 YNNKEL (reference sequence). The CDR3 spells CASTRSDRWRQNTEAFF. The CDR3 region has the DNA TGTGCCAGCACCCGATCGGACAGGTGGAGACAGAACACTGAAGCTTTCTTT.

The V and J genes are TRBV18 and TRBJ1-1; unclear D gene. The germline gives CDR1 KGHSH, CDR2 LQKENI. Trimming removed 2 bases at V and 1 base at J, with 8 bases between. The CDR3 length is 14 residues. CDR3 bases: TGTGCCAGCTCACCATCGGGGTCGAACACTGAAGCTTTCTTT. Protein sequence: CASSPSGSNTEAFF.